A single sample gave rise to the 18 T cell receptor beta chains below, sequenced in a study of blood T cell repertoires in COVID-19. The assay was immunoSEQ multiplex PCR, and TCRdb's table has in-frame clones only and misses some. The data contain 120,000 or so clones, about nine tenths of them singletons. The sequencing sample was made of peripheral blood. These receptors came from an older woman with acute or convalescent COVID-19.

The DNA of the CDR3 is TGTGTAACCTCCACCGGGACAAAGAACACTGAAGCTTTCTTT. This encodes CVTSTGTKNTEAFF. This chain uses TRBV2 with TRBJ1-1; weak D call: TRBD1 (6 bases). The CDR3 runs 14 residues. From germline, CDR1 is SNHLY and CDR2 FYNNEI.

The chain joins TRBV5-1 to TRBJ1-4; 7 bases are a match to TRBD1. The CDR3 has 14 residues. J gave up 0 bases and V 6 bases, and 2 bases lay outside the gene matches. Germline assignment: CDR1 SGHRS and CDR2 YFSETQ. In DNA form, the CDR3 reads TGCGCCAGCAAGGGGGCCACAACTAATGAAAAACTGTTTTTT. As protein: CASKGATTNEKLFF.

CDR3 sequence (DNA): TGTGCCTGGAGTGTACGGGGGGCGCGATATCGAAGCGCCGGGGAGCTGTTTTTT. Its translation is CAWSVRGARYRSAGELFF. The chain uses TRBV30 and TRBJ2-2; perhaps TRBD2 as D (7 bases). Trimming stripped 0 bases from V and 6 bases from J, with 23 bases between. The V gene's germline CDR1 is GTSNPN and CDR2 SVGIG (reference sequence). This CDR3 is built from 18 residues. Full variable domain (remainder filled in from reference TRBV30 and TRBJ2-2): SQTIHQWPATLVQPVGSPLSLECTVEGTSNPNLYWYRQAAGRGLQLLFYSVGIGQISSEVPQNLSASRPQDRQFILSSKKLLLSDSGFYLCAWSVRGARYRSAGELFFGEGSRLTVL.

This clone was recorded at least ten times. The chain combines TRBV2 with TRBJ1-5, with 7 bases fitting TRBD1. The CDR3 covers 15 residues. CDR1 and CDR2 (germline): SNHLY, FYNNEI. V trimming: 7 bases; J trimming: 8 bases; junction bases outside the gene matches: 14. The DNA for the CDR3 is TGTGCCAGCAATGGGGGACAGCCTAAATTGGAGCCCCAGCATTTT. This gives the protein CASNGGQPKLEPQHF. Based on the CDR3 plus reference TRBV2 and TRBJ1-5, the full variable domain is EPEVTQTPSHQVTQMGQEVILRCVPISNHLYFYWYRQILGQKVEFLVSFYNNEISEKSEIFDDQFSVERPDGSNFTLKIRSTKLEDSAMYFCASNGGQPKLEPQHFGDGTRLSIL.

This chain joins TRBV10-3 and TRBJ1-1; D possibly corresponds to TRBD1 (5 bases). V was clipped by 10 bases and J by 0 bases, with 21 bases between them. The CDR3 contains 16 residues. Germline V CDR1 and CDR2: ENHRY, SYGVKD. CDR3 protein: CASSLTAGLVNTEAFF. CDR3 nucleotides: TGTGCCAGCTCGCTTACGGCAGGGTTGGTGAACACTGAAGCTTTCTTT.

The chain recombines TRBV2 with TRBJ1-2; maybe TRBD1 (5 bases). This CDR3 is built from 15 residues. Germline assignment: CDR1 SNHLY and CDR2 FYNNEI. V lost 7 bases and J 0 bases, leaving 15 bases between the germline ends. Written as DNA, the CDR3 is TGTGCCAGCATTGCCTGGGGGGACGCTAACTATGGCTACACCTTC. This translates into CASIAWGDANYGYTF.

This clone was observed a few times. The V and J genes are TRBV19 and TRBJ2-7, with a tentative D call TRBD2 (6 bases). CDR1 LNHDA and CDR2 SQIVND come from the germline V gene (reference sequence). The CDR3 totals 15 residues. Trimming took 5 bases from V and 2 from J, leaving 16 bases between them. The CDR3 reads CASSFVSGGAYEQYF. DNA for the CDR3: TGTGCCAGTAGTTTCGTCTCCGGGGGTGCCTACGAGCAGTACTTC.

Here the CDR3 DNA reads TGTGCCAGCAGCCAAGGGACCACGGAGGGCACCATATATTTT. Encoded protein: CASSQGTTEGTIYF. This rearrangement joins TRBV3-1 (or the pseudogene TRBV3-2) to TRBJ1-3, with D uncertain. The germline V gene has CDR1 LGHDT and CDR2 YNNKEL (reference sequence). The CDR3 runs 14 residues. Trimming cost V 1 base and J 9 bases, with 13 bases left between them.

This chain connects TRBV7-3 to TRBJ2-3, with 9 bases lining up with TRBD2. This CDR3 spans 16 amino acids. After removal of 5 bases from V and 3 bases from J, the junction contained 9 bases not matched to a gene. The V gene's germline CDR1 is SGHTA and CDR2 FQGTGA. This CDR3 reads CASSLGVAGDTDTQYF. The CDR3, as DNA: TGTGCCAGCAGCCTAGGCGTAGCGGGGGATACAGATACGCAGTATTTT.

This chain uses TRBV6-1 with TRBJ2-7, with 9 bases matching TRBD1. J was trimmed by 2 bases and V by 2 bases; bases with no gene match: 4. This CDR3 region has 15 residues. Germline CDR1 is MNHNS and CDR2 is SASEGT. CDR3 coding DNA: TGTGCCAGCAGTGAAACCGGGACAGGGACCTACGAGCAGTACTTC. Translation gives CASSETGTGTYEQYF.

V gene TRBV9 combines with J gene TRBJ1-1; TRBD1 matches at 9 bases. The CDR3 consists of 15 residues. Germline CDR1 SGDLS, CDR2 YYNGEE. The trim removed 4 bases at V and 2 bases at J, leaving 6 bases unmatched. CDR3 nucleotides: TGTGCCAGCAGCTTGGGGACAGGGACCAACACTGAAGCTTTCTTT. This codes for CASSLGTGTNTEAFF.

The CDR3: CASSYGTGGEKLFF. The CDR3 DNA reads TGTGCCAGCAGTTACGGGACAGGGGGTGAAAAACTGTTTTTT. The J gene is TRBJ1-4, the V gene TRBV27; 11 bases fit TRBD1. V lost 4 bases to trimming and J lost 7 bases; unmatched junction nucleotides: 2. Germline CDR1 reads MNHEY; CDR2 reads SMNVEV (reference sequence). The CDR3 consists of 14 residues.

The chain uses TRBV12-3 or TRBV12-4 and TRBJ1-4; 8 bases are shared with TRBD1. The CDR3 runs 12 residues. V gave up 8 bases and J gave up 5 bases; unmatched junction bases: 1. The CDR3 bases are TGTGCCAGCCAGGGGGCGAATGAAAAACTGTTTTTT. Translating gives CASQGANEKLFF.

V usage is TRBV28 and J usage is TRBJ1-2, with TRBD1 matching 10 bases. The trim removed 6 bases at V and 0 bases at J, leaving 4 bases unmatched. CDR1 and CDR2 (germline): MDHEN, SYDVKM. This CDR3 region has 15 residues. CDR3 protein: CASRGTGDANYGYTF. The CDR3 bases are TGTGCCAGCAGGGGGACAGGGGACGCTAACTATGGCTACACCTTC.

V is TRBV19 and J is TRBJ2-7, with D perhaps matching TRBD1 (5 bases). The CDR3 extends over 15 amino acids. Trimming pared 5 bases from V and 0 bases from J, leaving 14 bases between. The V gene's germline CDR1 is LNHDA and CDR2 SQIVND (reference sequence). CDR3 in DNA: TGTGCCAGTAGTCCCCCCGGCAGGGACTCCTACGAGCAGTACTTC. The encoded protein is CASSPPGRDSYEQYF.

The V gene is TRBV28, the J gene TRBJ2-4; 9 nucleotides match TRBD2. The CDR3 totals 19 residues. Germline V CDR1 and CDR2: MDHEN, SYDVKM. With 5 bases clipped from V and 0 bases from J, the junction kept 14 bases outside the gene matches. This chain's CDR3 is CASSRIAGALDLAKNIQYF. In nucleotides, the CDR3 is TGTGCCAGCAGTAGAATAGCGGGGGCCCTGGATCTAGCCAAAAACATTCAGTACTTC.

The chain joins TRBV18 to TRBJ1-5, with D possibly being TRBD1 (5 bases). With 1 base removed from V and 4 bases from J, the gap between germline ends came to 11 bases. Germline values: CDR1 KGHSH, CDR2 LQKENI. The CDR3 is 15 amino acids. For the CDR3, the DNA is TGTGCCAGCTCACCACGACAAGGGGATAATCAGCCCCAGCATTTT. Translated: CASSPRQGDNQPQHF.

This rearrangement joins TRBV4-1 to TRBJ2-7, with D possibly matching TRBD2 (7 bases). CDR3 size: 13 residues. CDR1 and CDR2 (germline): MGHRA, YSYEKL. V shed 6 bases and J shed 2 bases, with 11 bases lying between them. The DNA for the CDR3 is TGCGCCAGCAGTAGGGGGGGGACCTACGAGCAGTACTTC. Amino acid sequence: CASSRGGTYEQYF.